This T cell receptor beta chain was captured in a study of T cell responses to AZD1222 COVID-19 vaccine. Overall study results and limits: White British donors predominated, females outnumbered males, and clonal diversity was possibly underestimated.

Using immunoSEQ multiplex PCR, the repertoire was profiled, and TCRdb retains in-frame clones only, with some absent. The repertoire holds approximately 150,000 clones, approximately 90% seen once, with 2.5% to 3% in the top ten. V was trimmed by 2 bases and J by 1 base, leaving 11 bases between them. Germline CDR1 is LGHNA and CDR2 is YNFKEQ. The CDR3 contains 16 residues. As concerns this clone: The antigen is not known.

This chain uses TRBV4-2 with TRBJ2-2; D might be TRBD2 (5 bases). The receptor was derived from an adult in good health. This specimen was peripheral blood, taken on day 0 of AZD1222 vaccination. CDR3 residues: CASSQSTRWNTGELFF. CDR3 sequence (DNA): TGTGCCAGCAGCCAATCCACTAGATGGAACACCGGGGAGCTGTTTTTT.